A single sample gave rise to the 9 T cell receptor beta chains below, sequenced in a study of T cells after yellow fever vaccination. TCRdb independently ran MiXCR on the 5' RACE reads; one entry per CDR3 protein. The table lists 300,000 to 450,000 distinct CDR3 sequences, roughly 7.5% of them singletons. Sequences were derived from PBMCs, sampled about 49 days after the first yellow fever vaccination. The receptors here all came from a man between 18 and 29 years old who received the YFV17D yellow fever vaccine.

The chain recombines TRBV20-1 with TRBJ2-1, with 10 positions matching TRBD2. CDR3 length: 12 residues. CDR1 is DFQATT and CDR2 is SNEGSKA in the germline V gene (reference sequence). V lost 5 bases, J lost 6 bases, and 1 base stayed unmatched. Here the CDR3 reads CSAERGGNEQFF. The CDR3 region has the DNA TGCAGTGCTGAGCGGGGGGGCAATGAGCAGTTCTTC.

V gene TRBV7-3 combines with J gene TRBJ2-2; 7 bases are shared with TRBD1. CDR1 and CDR2 from the germline V gene are SGHTA and FQGTGA. V shed 2 bases and J 5 bases; nucleotides not matched to a gene: 2. The CDR3 runs to 14 residues. The CDR3 bases are TGTGCCAGCAGCTTACACAGGGGTACCGGGGAGCTGTTTTTT. This translates into CASSLHRGTGELFF.

This clonotype was observed a handful of times. This rearrangement joins TRBV4-2 to TRBJ2-2, with 8 positions matching TRBD2. Germline CDR1 and CDR2: LGHNA and YNFKEQ. J lost 4 bases, V lost 4 bases, and 8 bases had no gene match. The CDR3 has 16 amino acids. The chain's CDR3 is CASSLPDGGVTGELFF. CDR3 nucleotide sequence: TGTGCCAGCAGCCTCCCCGACGGGGGGGTCACCGGGGAGCTGTTTTTT.

This clonotype was counted a few times. A junction boundary mismatches the germline segment, possibly from a read error. DNA of the CDR3: TGCGCCAGCACCTTGGGGAGGTTCCCGGACAATGAGCAGTTCTTC. It yields the protein CASTLGRFPDNEQFF. The chain is built from TRBV5-1 and TRBJ2-1, with a weak D call TRBD2 (6 bases). The CDR3 covers 15 residues. CDR1 and CDR2 from the germline V gene are SGHRS and YFSETQ.

At least ten counts were recorded for this clonotype. V gene TRBV20-1 combines with J gene TRBJ2-5; perhaps TRBD2 as D (6 bases). Per germline, CDR1 DFQATT and CDR2 SNEGSKA (reference sequence). The CDR3 runs 11 residues. Deletions cut 6 bases from V and 6 bases from J, with 11 bases between. The chain's CDR3 is CSAPGGKTQYF. The CDR3, as DNA: TGCAGTGCCCCGGGCGGGAAGACCCAGTACTTC.

Only a few counts were recorded for this clonotype. This chain links TRBV7-2 with TRBJ2-5, with 8 bases lining up with TRBD1. The CDR3 has 15 amino acids. Unmatched junction bases numbered 12, after V lost 7 bases and J lost 5 bases. CDR1 and CDR2 from the germline V gene are SGHTA and FQGNSA. The DNA for the CDR3 is TGTGCCAGCACCTCACCGGACAGGGCGATCGAGACCCAGTACTTC. Its translation: CASTSPDRAIETQYF.

V is TRBV4-1 and J is TRBJ1-1; D remains ambiguous. Germline V lookup: CDR1 MGHRA, CDR2 YSYEKL. The germline V and J ends were trimmed by 0 bases and 1 base, with 21 bases remaining between them. The length of the CDR3 is 19 residues. In DNA, the CDR3 is TGCGCCAGCAGCCAAGATCCCTTTGTAAAGGGTGAGCCGAACACTGAAGCTTTCTTT. Translated, it gives CASSQDPFVKGEPNTEAFF.

This clonotype was counted many times. The chain employs TRBV4-3 and TRBJ1-1; D is unresolved. The V and J ends lost 5 bases and 0 bases respectively, with 10 bases between them. Germline V gene data show CDR1 as LGHNA and CDR2 as YSLEER. The CDR3 consists of 14 residues. The CDR3 sequence is CASSRQHMNTEAFF. CDR3 nucleotide sequence: TGCGCCAGCAGCAGGCAACATATGAACACTGAAGCTTTCTTT.

This clonotype has ten or more counts. This sequence joins TRBV5-6 and TRBJ1-6; perhaps TRBD1 as D (5 bases). Germline values: CDR1 SGHDT, CDR2 YYEEEE. This CDR3 has 15 amino acids. V shed 1 base and J shed 1 base, with 6 bases lying between them. The CDR3 bases are TGTGCCAGCAGCTTGAGGGGTTCCTATAATTCACCCCTCCACTTT. This gives the protein CASSLRGSYNSPLHF.